The clone carrying this TCR beta chain was counted a single time. Its antigen remains unknown. This sample is drawn from a study of CD8+CD57+ T cells in acquired aplastic anemia. For the study at large: The study obtained an average of around 3.1 ug of DNA from sorted CD4+ and CD8+ cells.

Overall study results and limits: Simpson's diversity of CD8+ cells was not significantly different in patients compared with controls.

Genomic DNA templated the TCR beta VDJ and CDR3 profiling. MiXCR, applied by TCRdb to the reads, yields one record per CDR3 protein. The sample consists of 400,000 to 450,000 distinct CDR3 sequences, approximately 70% of them appearing once. The CDR3 totals 14 residues. Germline V lookup: CDR1 PRHDT, CDR2 FYEKMQ (reference sequence). The V end lost 6 bases, the J end lost 2 bases, and 14 bases lay between the germline ends. The sequence was obtained from a human donor in good health, serving as a control. The source material was sorted CD4+, CD8+, or CD8+CD57+ T cells (not recorded which) from PBMCs. The V gene is TRBV13, the J gene TRBJ2-7; TRBD2 might be the D (6 bases). The chain's CDR3 is CASRGRDGAYEQYF. The CDR3, as DNA: TGTGCCAGCAGAGGGCGGGACGGGGCCTACGAGCAGTACTTC.